These 21 T cell receptor beta chains originate from one sample sequenced in a study of cytomegalovirus exposure and HLA in healthy donors. Both 60 Vbeta primers and 13 Jbeta primers went into the PCR. TCRdb's table, derived via immunoSEQ multiplex PCR, lists solely in-frame clones and lacks some. Here the sample spans under 300,000 clones, 65% to 85% being singletons. The sequenced material came from PBMCs. The receptor source for this set is a female donor in good health and CMV-seronegative.

V gene TRBV5-1 combines with J gene TRBJ2-5, with D tentatively TRBD1 (6 bases). The germline V gene has CDR1 SGHRS and CDR2 YFSETQ. V was clipped by 7 bases and J by 1 base, with 17 bases between them. CDR3 length: 15 residues. The CDR3 coding sequence is TGCGCCAGCCGCGGATGGCAGGGGCGCCAAGAGACCCAGTACTTC. Its protein product is CASRGWQGRQETQYF.

The chain links TRBV19 to TRBJ2-5; 9 nucleotides match TRBD2. Per germline, CDR1 LNHDA and CDR2 SQIVND (reference sequence). The CDR3 extends over 15 amino acids. Germline trimming cut 3 bases from V and 6 bases from J; bases unmatched to any gene: 8. The CDR3 here is CASSILASGVQTQYF. CDR3 coding DNA: TGTGCCAGTAGTATCCTGGCTAGCGGGGTCCAGACCCAGTACTTC.

This clone was counted a single time. V gene TRBV7-7 combines with J gene TRBJ1-1; 8 bases fit TRBD1. Germline lookup yields CDR1 SSHAT and CDR2 FNYEAQ (reference sequence). This CDR3 has 20 amino acids. J gave up 4 bases and V 3 bases, and 22 bases lay outside the gene matches. CDR3 region: CASSFGQLDSNGQGGTEAFF. The DNA for the CDR3 is TGTGCCAGCAGCTTCGGTCAACTCGATTCGAACGGACAGGGCGGCACTGAAGCTTTCTTT. Complete variable domain (other parts from reference TRBV7-7 and TRBJ1-1): GAGVSQSPRYKVTKRGQDVTLRCDPISSHATLYWYQQALGQGPEFLTYFNYEAQPDKSGLPSDRFSAERPEGSISTLTIQRTEQRDSAMYRCASSFGQLDSNGQGGTEAFFGQGTRLTVV.

The chain joins TRBV7-3 to TRBJ2-3; 7 bases align to TRBD2. Germline trimming cut 3 bases from V and 3 bases from J; bases unmatched to any gene: 18. Per germline, CDR1 SGHTA and CDR2 FQGTGA. CDR3 length equals 19 residues. In nucleotides, the CDR3 is TGTGCCAGCAGCTTTCACCCCCCGGGTGGCGGGAGAAGTACAGATACGCAGTATTTT. Protein product: CASSFHPPGGGRSTDTQYF.

V usage is TRBV4-1 and J usage is TRBJ2-1; no definite D call. The CDR3 spans 12 residues. The V gene's germline CDR1 is MGHRA and CDR2 YSYEKL. The V end lost 3 bases, the J end lost 5 bases, and 5 bases lay between the germline ends. This CDR3 reads CASSQANNEQFF. CDR3 nucleotide sequence: TGCGCCAGCAGCCAGGCAAACAATGAGCAGTTCTTC.

In its sample, this clone was seen a few times. The gene calls are TRBV7-6 and TRBJ2-7; D gene ambiguous. Trimming removed 1 base at V and 6 bases at J, with 10 bases between. CDR1 and CDR2 (germline): SGHVS, FNYEAQ. The CDR3 is 13 residues long. The CDR3 loop reads CASSLDPFSEQYF. CDR3 in DNA: TGTGCCAGCAGCTTAGATCCCTTCAGCGAGCAGTACTTC.

This clone was seen a few times. The chain employs TRBV30 and TRBJ2-2; a possible D gene is TRBD2 (5 bases). CDR1 is GTSNPN, CDR2 SVGIG, per germline (reference sequence). The CDR3 extends over 13 amino acids. V shed 4 bases and J shed 6 bases, with 12 bases lying between them. The CDR3 sequence is CAWTLRVAGELFF. The CDR3 nucleotides read TGTGCCTGGACTCTGAGGGTTGCCGGGGAGCTGTTTTTT.

About this clone itself: Different DNA sequences within this sample yield the same CDR3. The chain employs TRBV4-1 and TRBJ2-3; TRBD2 matches 9 bases. The V and J ends lost 1 base and 6 bases, in that order; junction bases with no gene match: 5. The CDR3 is made up of 15 amino acids. The germline CDR1 and CDR2 sequences are MGHRA and YSYEKL. CDR3 nucleotides: TGCGCCAGCAGCCAAGTGGCGGGAGGGACGGATACGCAGTATTTT. It is translated as CASSQVAGGTDTQYF.

The genes are TRBV7-2 and TRBJ2-5; 15 bases match TRBD2. Unmatched junction bases numbered 9, after V lost 7 bases and J lost 6 bases. The CDR3 is 16 amino acids. Germline V gives CDR1 SGHTA, CDR2 FQGNSA. CDR3 region: CASTGLAGGGTQTQYF. In nucleotides, the CDR3 is TGTGCCAGCACCGGACTAGCGGGAGGGGGTACGCAGACCCAGTACTTC.

This rearrangement joins TRBV2 to TRBJ1-5, with unresolved D. The CDR3 covers 14 residues. V was pared by 4 bases and J by 3 bases, with 10 bases between. Germline loops: CDR1 SNHLY, CDR2 FYNNEI. The CDR3 DNA reads TGTGCCAGCAGTGGTAACGGGAACAATCAGCCCCAGCATTTT. Translated: CASSGNGNNQPQHF. The entire variable domain, with the rest obtained from reference TRBV2 and TRBJ1-5, is as follows: EPEVTQTPSHQVTQMGQEVILRCVPISNHLYFYWYRQILGQKVEFLVSFYNNEISEKSEIFDDQFSVERPDGSNFTLKIRSTKLEDSAMYFCASSGNGNNQPQHFGDGTRLSIL.

V and J are TRBV10-3 and TRBJ2-1, with D unclear. Trimming pared 6 bases from V and 0 bases from J, leaving 18 bases between. Germline V gene sequence: CDR1 ENHRY, CDR2 SYGVKD. This CDR3 has 17 residues. The CDR3 DNA follows: TGTGCCATCAGGCCCCACGCTATCTTGAGCTCCTACAATGAGCAGTTCTTC. As protein: CAIRPHAILSSYNEQFF.

The J gene is TRBJ2-7, the V gene TRBV11-2, with D possibly TRBD1 on 6 matching bases. The CDR3 extends over 16 amino acids. Trimming pared 5 bases from V and 8 bases from J, leaving 25 bases between. CDR1 is SGHAT, CDR2 FQNNGV, per germline. The CDR3 DNA sequence: TGTGCCAGCAGCCCAGAGGGTCTGGGGGCCATACGGAAGCAGTACTTC. Translation gives CASSPEGLGAIRKQYF.

This chain uses TRBV13 with TRBJ1-1; D might be TRBD1 (5 bases). CDR3 length: 16 amino acids. Looked up from germline, CDR1 is PRHDT and CDR2 is FYEKMQ (reference sequence). The V end was cut by 8 bases, the J end by 2 bases, with 21 bases between. CDR3 sequence (DNA): TGTGCCAGCTCCCTTTTAGGGGTATTGGGAAACACTGAAGCTTTCTTT. Residues: CASSLLGVLGNTEAFF.

This chain links TRBV2 with TRBJ2-3; 7 nucleotides match TRBD2. The germline V gene encodes CDR1 SNHLY and CDR2 FYNNEI. The V and J ends lost 4 bases and 0 bases, in that order; junction bases with no gene match: 7. The CDR3 extends over 16 amino acids. The CDR3 sequence: CASSVLGGSSTDTQYF. In DNA, the CDR3 is TGTGCCAGCAGTGTGTTGGGAGGGAGTAGCACAGATACGCAGTATTTT. Drawing the rest from reference TRBV2 and TRBJ2-3, the complete variable domain is EPEVTQTPSHQVTQMGQEVILRCVPISNHLYFYWYRQILGQKVEFLVSFYNNEISEKSEIFDDQFSVERPDGSNFTLKIRSTKLEDSAMYFCASSVLGGSSTDTQYFGPGTRLTVL.

This clone was seen just once. The chain carries TRBV7-2 and TRBJ2-7; no clear D gene. Trimming pared 5 bases from V and 0 bases from J, leaving 11 bases between. The V gene's germline CDR1 is SGHTA and CDR2 FQGNSA. The CDR3 sequence is 14 residues long. This CDR3 reads CASSPRRTSYEQYF. The CDR3 region has the DNA TGTGCCAGCAGCCCCAGGCGTACCTCCTACGAGCAGTACTTC.

This clone was observed once. V and J are TRBV7-2 and TRBJ2-1; D is perhaps TRBD2 (5 bases). The V end lost 3 bases, the J end lost 2 bases, and 11 bases lay between the germline ends. CDR1 is SGHTA and CDR2 is FQGNSA in the germline V gene. The CDR3 consists of 15 residues. CDR3 sequence reads: CASSLDSSPYNEQFF. In DNA, the CDR3 is TGTGCCAGCAGCTTGGACTCCTCCCCCTACAATGAGCAGTTCTTC.

The chain joins TRBV2 to TRBJ2-7, with TRBD2 matching over 9 bases. Germline lookup yields CDR1 SNHLY and CDR2 FYNNEI. V trimming: 5 bases; J trimming: 0 bases; junction bases outside the gene matches: 8. The length of the CDR3 is 16 residues. The chain's CDR3 is CASSRGGLATSYEQYF. In DNA, the CDR3 is TGTGCCAGCAGTCGAGGGGGACTAGCCACCTCCTACGAGCAGTACTTC.

The CDR3 sequence is CASGLAGVVEQFF. The CDR3 DNA is TGTGCCAGCGGACTAGCGGGAGTGGTAGAGCAGTTCTTC. This chain joins TRBV6-5 and TRBJ2-1, with 13 bases lining up with TRBD2. Germline V gene lookup returns CDR1 MNHEY and CDR2 SVGAGI. The V and J ends lost 8 bases and 10 bases, in that order; junction bases with no gene match: 5. The CDR3 has 13 amino acids.

V and J are TRBV5-1 and TRBJ2-7; the D gene is possibly TRBD1 (7 bases). Per the germline V gene, CDR1 is SGHRS and CDR2 is YFSETQ. The V end was cut by 5 bases, the J end by 5 bases, with 14 bases between. This CDR3 has 13 residues. The CDR3 bases are TGCGCCAGCAGGTTCCAGGGGGGCCACGAGCAGTACTTC. Its protein product is CASRFQGGHEQYF.

The chain couples TRBV10-3 to TRBJ2-3; TRBD2 agrees at 7 bases. CDR1 and CDR2 from the germline V gene are ENHRY and SYGVKD. The trim removed 3 bases at V and 1 base at J, leaving 4 bases unmatched. The CDR3 runs to 15 residues. CDR3 sequence reads: CAISDLGRGTDTQYF. The CDR3, as DNA: TGTGCCATCAGTGACCTAGGGAGGGGCACAGATACGCAGTATTTT.

This sequence joins TRBV23-1 and TRBJ2-7; 7 positions agree with TRBD1. TRBV23-1 is assigned to the ORF class and has an uncertain function. Trimming cost V 1 base and J 0 bases; bases outside gene matches: 12. The CDR3 extends over 18 amino acids. CDR3 residues: CASSQLSRGSFSSYEQYF. CDR3 DNA: TGCGCCAGCAGTCAATTAAGCAGGGGGTCTTTTAGCTCCTACGAGCAGTACTTC.